One T cell receptor (beta chain) is described in this entry. Its matching antigen is unknown. This entry comes from a study of T-cell reconstitution after alpha-beta-depleted transplantation in children. Study results and caveats: Surviving recipient T cells and thymic progenitors underlay high day-60 TCRbeta diversity in some patients. At one year after transplant, newly produced T cells mostly accounted for T-cell counts and diversity.

Preparation of the TCRbeta library involved a method that used unique molecular identifiers. MiXCR, applied by TCRdb to the PCR reads, yields one record per CDR3 protein. The table has roughly 400,000 distinct CDR3 sequences, approximately 42% seen once. Sample: PBMCs, taken before TCRalphabeta/CD19-depleted stem cell transplant. The source of this sequence is a girl aged 2 to 9 with aplastic anemia, due to receive a stem cell transplant.

CDR3 DNA sequence: TGTGCCAGCATGAACACTGAAGCTTTCTTT. It specifies CASMNTEAFF. The chain recombines TRBV12-3 or TRBV12-4 with TRBJ1-1; no clear D. Trimming took off 7 bases at V and 0 bases at J, with 0 bases between the two ends. The CDR3 is 10 residues long.